This T cell receptor beta chain stems from a study of cytomegalovirus exposure and HLA in healthy donors. Overall study results and limits: Another analysis was done later, and it associated 16,951 TCR beta sequences with HLA alleles at 0.05 false discovery rate.

Trimming took off 7 bases at V and 5 bases at J, with 8 bases between the two ends. The germline V gene has CDR1 SNHLY and CDR2 FYNNEI. The CDR3 has 11 amino acids. PCR amplification relied on 60 Vbeta primers (plus 13 Jbeta primers). Repertoires were generated with immunoSEQ multiplex PCR, while TCRdb's copy carries only in-frame clones and drops some. This table holds approximately 150,000 clones, 70% to 80% found once. Points on this clone: The antigen is not known.

Sequencing was performed on PBMCs. This rearrangement joins TRBV2 to TRBJ2-5; D gene unclear. The sequence derives from a woman between 40 and 55 years old in good health and CMV-seronegative. The CDR3: CASTHEETQYF. The DNA for the CDR3 is TGTGCCAGCACCCACGAGGAGACCCAGTACTTC.